What follows describes a single T cell receptor (beta chain). This table comes from immunoSEQ multiplex PCR, and its TCRdb copy is limited to in-frame clones, with some not included. The data hold over 100,000 clones, with 84% observed a single time. This sample was taken from a study of blood T cell repertoires in COVID-19. Overall study context: Acute-phase and convalescent COVID-19 samples originated in the United States, Italy and Spain. Nucleic acid was either cDNA or gDNA, and it came from T cells, B-cell-depleted T cells, or PBMCs.

Germline V gene lookup returns CDR1 LGHNA and CDR2 YSLEER. This CDR3 is 16 amino acids long. V shed 0 bases and J shed 0 bases, with 8 bases lying between them. Participants came from some 26 US areas, aged roughly 18 to 100 years. Categorization into cohorts depended on clinical history that participants reported. This sequence originates from a young woman who had recovered from COVID-19. Sequencing was done on a sample of PBMCs or T cells enriched from blood (not recorded which). This chain uses TRBV4-3 with TRBJ1-4; D is unresolved. The CDR3: CASSQDTVATNEKLFF. CDR3 DNA: TGCGCCAGCAGCCAAGATACAGTGGCAACTAATGAAAAACTGTTTTTT.